This paragraph reports one T cell receptor (beta chain). The record originates from a study of T cell repertoires in cytomegalovirus infection. TCRdb recomputed calls from the reads with MiXCR, one row per CDR3 protein. This sample has approximately 500,000 distinct CDR3 sequences, with more than 25% found just once. Germline V lookup: CDR1 SGHTA, CDR2 FQGTGA. The CDR3 extends over 19 amino acids. V lost 1 base and J lost 9; bases outside the gene matches: 14. Sequences were obtained from PBMCs. The sequence was obtained from a human donor in good health (CMV status not recorded). Some clones in this sample may be carry-over from other donors' samples. The rearrangement links TRBV7-3 to TRBJ2-1; 14 nucleotides line up with TRBD2. This CDR3 reads CASSLMGLAGEGPHTEQFF. CDR3 DNA sequence: TGTGCCAGCAGCTTAATGGGACTAGCGGGAGAAGGCCCTCATACTGAGCAGTTCTTC. Using reference TRBV7-3 and TRBJ2-1 for the parts outside the CDR3, the full variable domain is GAGVSQTPSNKVTEKGKYVELRCDPISGHTALYWYRQSLGQGPEFLIYFQGTGAADDSGLPNDRFFAVRPEGSVSTLKIQRTERGDSAVYLCASSLMGLAGEGPHTEQFFGPGTRLTVL.